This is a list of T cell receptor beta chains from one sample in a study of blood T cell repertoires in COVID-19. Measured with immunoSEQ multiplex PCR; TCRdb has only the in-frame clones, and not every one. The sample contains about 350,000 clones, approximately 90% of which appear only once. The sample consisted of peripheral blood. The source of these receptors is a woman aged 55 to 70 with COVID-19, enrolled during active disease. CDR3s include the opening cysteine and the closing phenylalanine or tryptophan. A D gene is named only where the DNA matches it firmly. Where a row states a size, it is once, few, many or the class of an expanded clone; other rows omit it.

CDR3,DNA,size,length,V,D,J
CASRLAGGFYGYTF,TGTGCCAGCAGGCTGGCGGGAGGCTTCTATGGCTACACCTTC,few,14,TRBV28,.,TRBJ1-2
CASSYSQGIATEAFF,TGTGCCAGCAGTTACTCACAGGGGATAGCGACTGAAGCTTTCTTT,.,15,TRBV6-5,TRBD1,TRBJ1-1
CASSPNRGPYEQYF,TGTGCCAGCTCACCAAACAGGGGCCCCTACGAGCAGTACTTC,.,14,TRBV18,TRBD1,TRBJ2-7
CASSQVGLFYEQYF,TGTGCCAGCAGCCAAGTGGGGCTGTTCTACGAGCAGTACTTC,.,14,TRBV4-2,.,TRBJ2-7
CASRGQGEVNGYTF,TGTGCCAGCAGAGGGCAGGGGGAAGTAAATGGCTACACCTTC,.,14,TRBV6-5,TRBD1,TRBJ1-2
CASSPDRGSGNTIYF,TGTGCCAGCAGCCCGGACAGAGGCTCTGGAAACACCATATATTTT,.,15,TRBV3-1/TRBV3-2,.,TRBJ1-3
CASSVDIALPYNEQFF,TGCGCCAGCAGCGTTGACATCGCTCTTCCATACAATGAGCAGTTCTTC,.,16,TRBV5-1,.,TRBJ2-1
CASGHTGELFF,TGTGCCAGCGGCCACACCGGGGAGCTGTTTTTT,.,11,TRBV11-3,.,TRBJ2-2
CARRYRVGTNVLTF,TGTGCTAGGCGCTACAGGGTGGGGACCAACGTCCTGACTTTC,.,14,TRBV12-5,.,TRBJ2-6
CASSLVGGNQETQYF,TGTGCCAGCAGCTTAGTTGGAGGGAACCAAGAGACCCAGTACTTC,once,15,TRBV7-6,.,TRBJ2-5
CASKITGQGETNQPQHF,TGTGCCAGCAAGATTACTGGACAGGGGGAAACCAATCAGCCCCAGCATTTT,.,17,TRBV28,TRBD1,TRBJ1-5
CASSLAGGGETQYF,TGTGCCAGCAGCTTAGCCGGCGGGGGCGAGACCCAGTACTTC,.,14,TRBV7-3,.,TRBJ2-5
CASSYSGGDGRVEQYF,TGTGCCAGCAGTTACTCGGGGGGAGATGGCCGGGTCGAGCAGTACTTC,once,16,TRBV6-6,.,TRBJ2-7
CASSQGLSPRAFF,TGTGCCAGCAGCCAAGGTCTATCCCCCCGGGCTTTCTTT,.,13,TRBV3-1/TRBV3-2,.,TRBJ1-1
CASSLAGFYGYTF,TGCGCCAGCAGCTTGGCAGGGTTCTATGGCTACACCTTC,.,13,TRBV5-1,.,TRBJ1-2
CASREDRANTIYF,TGTGCCAGCAGGGAGGACAGGGCAAACACCATATATTTT,.,13,TRBV2,TRBD1,TRBJ1-3
CASKGVRGNQPQHF,TGTGCCAGCAAGGGGGTGAGGGGCAATCAGCCCCAGCATTTT,.,14,TRBV2,.,TRBJ1-5
CASSLGGQGYEQYF,TGTGCCAGCAGCTTGGGGGGACAGGGCTACGAGCAGTACTTC,once,14,TRBV5-4,TRBD1,TRBJ2-7
CASSLGLSNEQFF,TGTGCCAGCTCACTCGGACTGTCCAATGAGCAGTTCTTC,.,13,TRBV18,.,TRBJ2-1
CASSGWGLGQGEYGYTF,TGTGCCAGCAGTGGGTGGGGGTTGGGACAGGGCGAATATGGCTACACCTTC,.,17,TRBV6-1,TRBD1,TRBJ1-2
CASSYGTGIYGYTF,TGTGCCAGCAGTTACGGGACAGGGATCTATGGCTACACCTTC,.,14,TRBV6-6,TRBD1,TRBJ1-2
CASSSRVVSPWDTQYF,TGTGCCAGCAGCTCTCGGGTGGTCTCACCATGGGATACGCAGTATTTT,.,16,TRBV9,.,TRBJ2-3
CASSRRDTIYNEQFF,TGTGCCAGCTCCCGCCGGGACACCATCTACAATGAGCAGTTCTTC,once,15,TRBV18,.,TRBJ2-1
CASSYWTEGNSPLHF,TGTGCCAGCAGTTACTGGACGGAGGGTAATTCACCCCTCCACTTT,.,15,TRBV6-5,.,TRBJ1-6
CASSPDRDREKLFF,TGTGCCAGCTCGCCGGACAGGGACAGAGAAAAACTGTTTTTT,few,14,TRBV18,TRBD1,TRBJ1-4
CASSLAFSLTGYNEKLFF,TGTGCCAGCAGCTTAGCTTTTTCCCTGACAGGGTATAATGAAAAACTGTTTTTT,.,18,TRBV7-2,TRBD1,TRBJ1-4
CASSLYWQETQYF,TGTGCCAGCAGCTTGTACTGGCAAGAGACCCAGTACTTC,.,13,TRBV5-5,.,TRBJ2-5
CASSLGRRADTQYF,TGTGCCAGCAGCTTGGGCCGGAGGGCAGATACGCAGTATTTT,.,14,TRBV7-8,.,TRBJ2-3
CASSYSDRVRGYTF,TGTGCCAGCAGTTACTCGGACAGGGTACGAGGCTACACCTTC,.,14,TRBV6-5,TRBD1,TRBJ1-2
CASSLDSSGRAFF,TGTGCCAGCAGCTTAGATAGTTCGGGTCGGGCTTTCTTT,.,13,TRBV11-2,.,TRBJ1-1
CASTPGRGGPYEQYF,TGTGCCAGCACTCCGGGCCGCGGGGGACCCTACGAGCAGTACTTC,.,15,TRBV7-9,TRBD2,TRBJ2-7
CASSFERAMNTEAFF,TGTGCCAGCAGTTTTGAGCGGGCAATGAACACTGAAGCTTTCTTT,.,15,TRBV28,.,TRBJ1-1
CASSRTGSENSPLHF,TGTGCCAGCAGTCGGACAGGGTCCGAAAATTCACCCCTCCACTTT,.,15,TRBV7-9,TRBD1,TRBJ1-6
CATSRGDSATYGYTF,TGTGCCACCAGCAGAGGGGACAGCGCCACCTATGGCTACACCTTC,.,15,TRBV15,TRBD1,TRBJ1-2
CSARARGRGFF,TGCAGTGCTAGGGCCAGGGGGCGCGGTTTCTTT,.,11,TRBV20-1,TRBD1,TRBJ1-1
CASSPTSPDTQYF,TGTGCCAGCTCACCAACTAGCCCAGATACGCAGTATTTT,.,13,TRBV18,.,TRBJ2-3
CASSLRDNEQFF,TGTGCCAGCAGCTTGCGGGACAATGAGCAGTTCTTC,.,12,TRBV7-9,.,TRBJ2-1
CASSYGWTGGPSEQYF,TGTGCCAGCAGTTACGGCTGGACAGGGGGCCCCTCCGAGCAGTACTTC,.,16,TRBV6-5,TRBD1,TRBJ2-7
CASSQFGQGIGEQYF,TGTGCCAGCAGCCAATTCGGACAGGGGATAGGCGAGCAGTACTTC,once,15,TRBV4-2,TRBD1,TRBJ2-7
CASSLGEGLHRAYNSPLHF,TGTGCCAGCAGCTTAGGAGAGGGCCTCCATCGGGCTTATAATTCACCCCTCCACTTT,once,19,TRBV13,.,TRBJ1-6
CASRPLGDRETDTQYF,TGTGCCAGTAGGCCCCTAGGGGACAGGGAAACAGATACGCAGTATTTT,once,16,TRBV19,TRBD1,TRBJ2-3
CASSVGWERTEAFF,TGTGCCAGCAGCGTAGGATGGGAGAGAACTGAAGCTTTCTTT,few,14,TRBV9,.,TRBJ1-1
CAILDRMNTEAFF,TGTGCCATCCTGGACAGGATGAACACTGAAGCTTTCTTT,.,13,TRBV28,TRBD1,TRBJ1-1